The 7 T cell receptor beta chains in this list originate from one sample, sequenced in a study of HIV-infected children after antiretroviral therapy interruption. RNA-based 3' RACE libraries used unique molecular identifiers. Each CDR3 protein gets one entry after TCRdb re-called the 3' RACE reads with MiXCR. The sample consists of around 41,000 distinct CDR3 sequences, 6.5% of them appearing once. Documented treatment: PENTA 11 planned treatment interruption arm or continuous ART arm. The sequencing here drew on CD45RA+ CD4+ T cells from PBMCs, pooled from several time points, taken from a donor given antiretroviral therapy, either interrupted or continuous. As to subset: naive CD4+ CD45RA+ CD45RO- T cells. These receptors originate from a pool of human donors with HIV.

This clonotype was detected many times. This chain uses TRBV3-1 with TRBJ2-5, with 8 bases aligning to TRBD2. The CDR3 spans 15 residues. Germline V CDR1 and CDR2: LGHDT, YNNKEL (reference sequence). J lost 4 bases, V lost 3 bases, and 7 bases had no gene match. For the CDR3, the DNA is TGTGCCAGCAGCCACACCGCGGGGGGAGGAGAGACCCAGTACTTC. Translated: CASSHTAGGGETQYF.

This clonotype appeared many times. The chain uses TRBV5-4 and TRBJ2-5, with D possibly matching TRBD1 (6 bases). This CDR3 comprises 15 residues. The V gene lost 7 bases and the J gene lost 0 bases, with 16 bases spanning the gap. The germline gives CDR1 SGHNT, CDR2 YYREEE (reference sequence). CDR3 region: CASSPVGANQETQYF. CDR3 sequence (DNA): TGTGCCAGCTCTCCGGTGGGGGCAAACCAAGAGACCCAGTACTTC.

This clonotype was seen many times. The V call is TRBV7-6, the J call TRBJ2-2, with a weak D call TRBD2 (5 bases). V was trimmed by 5 bases and J by 6 bases, leaving 13 bases between them. The germline gives CDR1 SGHVS, CDR2 FNYEAQ. The CDR3 is 14 amino acids. The CDR3 here is CASSGSGGAGELFF. In nucleotides, the CDR3 is TGTGCCAGCAGCGGCAGCGGTGGGGCCGGGGAGCTGTTTTTT. The whole variable domain, remainder taken from reference TRBV7-6 and TRBJ2-2, is GAGVSQSPRYKVTKRGQDVALRCDPISGHVSLYWYRQALGQGPEFLTYFNYEAQQDKSGLPNDRFSAERPEGSISTLTIQRTEQRDSAMYRCASSGSGGAGELFFGEGSRLTVL.

The table lists this clonotype with a few counts. The chain recombines TRBV23-1 with TRBJ2-7; 9 positions agree with TRBD1. TRBV23-1 qualifies as an ORF whose function is uncertain. With V trimmed by 0 bases and J by 3 bases, 9 bases remained unmatched. The CDR3 covers 17 residues. The CDR3 reads CASSQSITGGCDYEQYF. CDR3 DNA: TGCGCCAGCAGTCAATCAATCACAGGGGGCTGCGACTACGAGCAGTACTTC.

There are many counts of this clonotype. The chain links TRBV10-1 to TRBJ1-4; TRBD1 matches at 7 bases. The CDR3 covers 14 residues. Germline V CDR1 and CDR2: WNHNN, SYGVQD (reference sequence). J gave up 5 bases and V 3 bases, and 3 bases lay outside the gene matches. CDR3 residues: CASSDGTANEKLFF. The CDR3 coding sequence is TGCGCCAGCAGTGACGGGACAGCGAATGAAAAACTGTTTTTT.

This clonotype ranks as medium-sized. The germline gene is not matched at one end of the junction; a read error may be the cause. V and J are TRBV12-3 or TRBV12-4 and TRBJ2-7, with D perhaps assigned TRBD1 or TRBD2 (5 bases each). The CDR3 contains 13 residues. The CDR3 region is CASSLRGSYEQYF. The CDR3 region has the DNA TGTGCAAGCAGCTTACGGGGCTCCTATGAACAGTACTTC.

This chain joins TRBV4-1 and TRBJ1-6; no clear D. Germline CDR1 MGHRA, CDR2 YSYEKL. Trimming pared 0 bases from V and 9 bases from J, leaving 9 bases between. This CDR3 spans 14 amino acids. The CDR3 bases are TGCGCCAGCAGCCAAGATCGGGCGGGTTCACCCCTCCACTTT. Protein product: CASSQDRAGSPLHF.